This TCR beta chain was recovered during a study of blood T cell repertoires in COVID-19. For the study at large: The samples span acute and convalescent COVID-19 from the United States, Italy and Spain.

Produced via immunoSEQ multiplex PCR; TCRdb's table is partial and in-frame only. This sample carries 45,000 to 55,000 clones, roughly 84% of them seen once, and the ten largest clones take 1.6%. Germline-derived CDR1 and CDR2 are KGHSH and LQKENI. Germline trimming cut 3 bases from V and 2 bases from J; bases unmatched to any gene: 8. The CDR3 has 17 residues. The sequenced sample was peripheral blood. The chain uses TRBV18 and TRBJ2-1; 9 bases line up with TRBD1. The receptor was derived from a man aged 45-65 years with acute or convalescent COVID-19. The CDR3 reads CASSPRPTGGAYNEQFF. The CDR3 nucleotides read TGTGCCAGCTCACCGCGGCCTACAGGGGGCGCCTACAATGAGCAGTTCTTC. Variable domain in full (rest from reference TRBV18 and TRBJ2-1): NAGVMQNPRHLVRRRGQEARLRCSPMKGHSHVYWYRQLPEEGLKFMVYLQKENIIDESGMPKERFSAEFPKEGPSILRIQQVVRGDSAAYFCASSPRPTGGAYNEQFFGPGTRLTVL.